Sequencing of this T cell receptor beta chain was carried out in a study of shared clonotypes between healthy human individuals. Assay execution proceeded at the deep level. Sequenced by immunoSEQ multiplex PCR; TCRdb stores in-frame clones only, minus some. The sample comprises hundreds of thousands of clones, 90% to 97% of which are singletons, and less than 0.13% rests with the top ten. Naive CD8 cells, CD45RO-negative and positively selected for CCR7, excluded terminally differentiated effector memory CD45RA+ cells. There are 13 residues in the CDR3. Trimming pared 5 bases from V and 5 bases from J, leaving 10 bases between. Germline CDR1 PRHDT, CDR2 FYEKMQ (reference sequence).

This TCR derives from a woman aged 25 to 39 in good health. Sequencing was carried out using naive CD8+ T cells sorted from blood. The rearrangement joins TRBV13 to TRBJ2-1; D call uncertain. CDR3 region: CASSPPIDNEQFF. CDR3 nucleotide sequence: TGTGCCAGCAGCCCCCCCATCGACAATGAGCAGTTCTTC.